This TCR beta chain was captured by sequencing in a study of T cells after yellow fever vaccination. General study findings and limits: From the bulk population, abundant clonotypes could contaminate and appear within FACS-sorted repertoires.

CDR3 size: 16 residues. The V gene lost 2 bases and the J gene lost 5 bases, with 15 bases spanning the gap. Germline loops: CDR1 ENHRY, CDR2 SYGVKD. With respect to this clonotype: Its cognate antigen is unknown.

As TCR cDNA was made by 5'RACE template switching, a universal primer site and UMIs were added. TCRdb independently ran MiXCR on the 5' RACE reads; one entry per CDR3 protein. The sample yields about 510,000 distinct CDR3 sequences, 20% to 25% seen once. Material: PBMCs, obtained roughly 20 days after the first yellow fever vaccination. The source is a man between 18 and 35 years old who received the YFV17D yellow fever vaccine. The gene calls are TRBV10-3 and TRBJ1-4, with D possibly matching TRBD1 (5 bases). The CDR3 reads CAISEPDTSGNEKLFF. For the CDR3, the DNA is TGTGCCATCAGTGAGCCCGATACGTCAGGGAATGAAAAACTGTTTTTT.